These T cell receptor beta chains were read from a single sample in a study of blood T cells in healthy people across ages. TCRdb used MiXCR to reprocess the 5' RACE reads, holding one entry per CDR3 protein. The table records 800,000 to 1,000,000 distinct CDR3 sequences, about 48% of them present only once. The sequenced material came from blood. Receptors were obtained from a man aged 25 to 45 in good health. Both conserved end residues are part of each CDR3. A D gene is named only where the DNA matches it firmly. Where a row states a size, it is once, few, many or the class of an expanded clone; other rows omit it.

j_call	d_call	clone_size	v_call	cdr3_nt	cdr3_aa
TRBJ2-3	TRBD1	few	TRBV5-1	TGCGCCAGCAGCTTGACGGGACAGGGGGCAACAGATACGCAGTATTTT	CASSLTGQGATDTQYF
TRBJ2-5	TRBD2	.	TRBV7-2	TGTGCCAGCAGCGTATCTACGGGGGGGGAGACCCAGTACTTC	CASSVSTGGETQYF
TRBJ2-5	.	few	TRBV10-3	TGTGCCATCAGTGAGAGGGCAGCCTCTCAAGAGACCCAGTACTTC	CAISERAASQETQYF
TRBJ1-5	.	.	TRBV7-8	TGTGCCAGCAGCTTACTGGGTATGACTTCCAATGTGGGCCAGCCCCAGCATTTT	CASSLLGMTSNVGQPQHF
TRBJ2-3	TRBD2	.	TRBV20-1	TGCAGTGCTGAAGAAAGCGGGGGGTGGACAGATACGCAGTATTTT	CSAEESGGWTDTQYF
TRBJ2-1	TRBD1	few	TRBV7-2	TGTGCCAGCAGCTATTTGGGGACAGGGAAAAATGGTGAGCAGTTCTTC	CASSYLGTGKNGEQFF
TRBJ1-5	.	few	TRBV4-1	TGCGCCAGCAGCCAAGCTCCCCCGACGGGGAACAATCAGCCCCAGCATTTT	CASSQAPPTGNNQPQHF
TRBJ1-2	.	few	TRBV6-5	TGTGCCAGCAGCCCAAACCCCAGGGACGGCTACACCTTC	CASSPNPRDGYTF
TRBJ2-1	.	.	TRBV4-1	TGCGCCAGCAGCCACGGAGTGGGGGAGGTCTTGAATGAGCAGTTCTTC	CASSHGVGEVLNEQFF
TRBJ1-5	TRBD1	.	TRBV6-2/TRBV6-3	TGTGCCAGCCGCCCCACCGGGACAGGTAGCAATCAGCCCCAGCATTTT	CASRPTGTGSNQPQHF
TRBJ2-6	.	.	TRBV29-1	TGCAGCGTTAATGACCAGGGACACTCTGGGGCCAACGTCCTGACTTTC	CSVNDQGHSGANVLTF
TRBJ2-7	TRBD1	few	TRBV28	TGTGCCAGCAGCTCCTCAGTGGGGACAGGGATCAACGAGCAGTACTTC	CASSSSVGTGINEQYF
TRBJ2-1	.	few	TRBV18	TGTGCCAGCTCACCAGCTTCGAGGGGGGGCAATGAGCAGTTCTTC	CASSPASRGGNEQFF
TRBJ1-2	.	.	TRBV6-6	TGTGTCAGCAGGGGTTTTGAGGATATTAACTATGGCTACACCTTC	CVSRGFEDINYGYTF
TRBJ2-5	TRBD1	.	TRBV6-1	TGTGCCAGCAGTGAGGGACAGGGGCGAATGGAGACCCAGTACTTC	CASSEGQGRMETQYF
TRBJ1-2	TRBD1	many	TRBV27	TGTGCCAGCAGTCCGGGGGACAGGAACTATGGCTACACCTTC	CASSPGDRNYGYTF
TRBJ1-1	TRBD1	.	TRBV3-1	TGTGCCAGCAGCCGTACGCGGACAGGAGGCAACACTGAAGCTTTCTTT	CASSRTRTGGNTEAFF
TRBJ2-5	TRBD2	.	TRBV6-5	TGTGCCAGCAGGCCCCTATGGACTAGTCCTGAGACCCAGTACTTC	CASRPLWTSPETQYF
TRBJ2-1	TRBD2	.	TRBV6-2/TRBV6-3	TGTGCCAGCAGAAACGGGGGGGCGTCACCCTTTAGCTACAATGAGCAGTTCTTC	CASRNGGASPFSYNEQFF
TRBJ2-7	TRBD1	.	TRBV5-1	TGCGCCAGCAGCAAGGGACAGGGGGGTTACGAGCAGTACTTC	CASSKGQGGYEQYF
TRBJ2-3	.	.	TRBV6-2/TRBV6-3	TGTGCCAGCAGGGACAGGAGGGACACAGATACGCAGTATTTT	CASRDRRDTDTQYF
TRBJ2-1	.	.	TRBV12-3/TRBV12-4	TGTGCCAGCAGTTCTGAGGGGACCCTCAACAATGAGCAGTTCTTC	CASSSEGTLNNEQFF
TRBJ1-1	.	few	TRBV27	TGTGCCAGCAAGTCATCAGGAGCCGGGCAGGAAGAAGCTTTCTTT	CASKSSGAGQEEAFF
TRBJ2-5	.	many	TRBV20-1	TGCAGTGCTAGAGATCCCAACAGGGCAGAGACCCAGTACTTC	CSARDPNRAETQYF
TRBJ2-1	.	.	TRBV7-3	TGTGCCAGCTCCGGACCTAACAATGAGCAGTTCTTC	CASSGPNNEQFF
TRBJ2-3	.	few	TRBV30	TGTGCCTGGATGAGTGAGGCAGCCGAGCAGTATTTT	CAWMSEAAEQYF
TRBJ2-5	.	.	TRBV20-1	TGCAGTGCTAGAGCTGATTGGACGGGAGAGACCCAGTACTTC	CSARADWTGETQYF
TRBJ1-4	.	.	TRBV28	TGTGCCAGCAGGACGGGCGGGGCTAATGAAAAACTGTTTTTT	CASRTGGANEKLFF
TRBJ2-1	TRBD1	.	TRBV29-1	TGCAGCGCAAACAGGGGGGAATTGAGTGAGCAGTTCTTC	CSANRGELSEQFF
TRBJ2-1	.	few	TRBV27	TGTGCCAGCAGCCGAAGTCCGGGGGCTTGGGAGCAGTTCTTC	CASSRSPGAWEQFF
TRBJ1-5	TRBD1	few	TRBV5-1	TGCGCCAGCAGCCCCGGGACAGGTTTTGATCAGCCCCAGCATTTT	CASSPGTGFDQPQHF
TRBJ2-5	TRBD2	.	TRBV10-2	TGCGCCAGCAGTGTAGGTCTGGCGGGAGGACAAGAGACCCAGTACTTC	CASSVGLAGGQETQYF
TRBJ1-4	TRBD1	.	TRBV20-1	TGCAGTGCGCAAACAGACAGGGCTACTGAAAAACTGTTTTTT	CSAQTDRATEKLFF
TRBJ2-7	TRBD1	once	TRBV6-6	TGTGCCAGCAGTTACGACAAAGGGACAGGGGAACTCTACGAGCAGTACTTC	CASSYDKGTGELYEQYF
TRBJ1-6	.	.	TRBV5-1	TGCGCCAGCAGCTTGGATTCACGGCGGGGTAATTCACCCCTCCACTTT	CASSLDSRRGNSPLHF
TRBJ2-7	TRBD1	many	TRBV29-1	TGCAGCGTTCTGGGACAGTCCTACGAGCAGTACTTC	CSVLGQSYEQYF
TRBJ2-7	.	few	TRBV15	TGTGCCACCAGCACTGACAGGCCCTACGAGCAGTACTTC	CATSTDRPYEQYF
TRBJ1-1	TRBD1	.	TRBV4-1	TGCGCCAGCAGCCAACACGGACAGGGGGTCTTGGTAGCTTTCTTT	CASSQHGQGVLVAFF
TRBJ1-5	.	.	TRBV29-1	TGCAGCTATTCCTGGGGGGATAGCAATCAGCCCCAGCATTTT	CSYSWGDSNQPQHF
TRBJ2-3	TRBD2	.	TRBV2	TGTGCCAGCAGTGAAACCCCAGCGGGGGGTACAGATACGCAGTATTTT	CASSETPAGGTDTQYF
TRBJ2-1	TRBD1	once	TRBV5-1	TGCGCCTGCAGCTTGGCAGGGGGAGATGAGCAGTTCTTC	CACSLAGGDEQFF
TRBJ2-7	.	.	TRBV5-1	TGCGCCAGCAGCCTCAGGGGCGGGGAATACGAGCAGTACTTC	CASSLRGGEYEQYF
TRBJ2-3	.	few	TRBV20-1	TGCAGTGCCAGCGGGCAACAGCAGTATTTT	CSASGQQQYF
TRBJ1-4	TRBD1	.	TRBV12-3/TRBV12-4	TGTGCCAGCAGGTTGGAGGGGGCGGGAGAAAAACTGTTTTTT	CASRLEGAGEKLFF
TRBJ2-4	.	few	TRBV5-1	TGCGCCAGCAGCTTGTACCCGGAACTAGCCAAAAACATTCAGTACTTC	CASSLYPELAKNIQYF
TRBJ2-4	TRBD1	few	TRBV7-2	TGTGCCAGCAGCCCTTCCGGGACAGGGGTCTCTATAGCCAAAAACATTCAGTACTTC	CASSPSGTGVSIAKNIQYF
TRBJ2-5	.	many	TRBV5-1	TGCGCCAGCAGCTTGGTCCCTCAAGAGACCCAGTACTTC	CASSLVPQETQYF
TRBJ2-7	TRBD1	few	TRBV7-2	TGTGCCAGCAGGGTACAGGGGGTAATCTCCTACGAGCAGTACTTC	CASRVQGVISYEQYF
TRBJ2-6	.	few	TRBV28	TGTGCCAGCGTGAGCTCTGGGGCCAACGTCCTGACTTTC	CASVSSGANVLTF
TRBJ2-7	TRBD2	few	TRBV5-1	TGCGCCAGCAGCACAGACACTAGCGGGGGTGCCTACGAGCAGTACTTC	CASSTDTSGGAYEQYF
TRBJ2-7	.	.	TRBV5-1	TGCGCCAGCAGCGCGGGTTCGGGGACAACCTACGAGCAGTACTTC	CASSAGSGTTYEQYF
TRBJ2-1	TRBD2	.	TRBV28	TGTGCCAGCAGTTTTAGTGGCGGGGGGGCCAGTGAGCAGTTCTTC	CASSFSGGGASEQFF
TRBJ2-3	.	.	TRBV10-3	TGTGCCGTCAGTGAACTATCAGATACGCAGTATTTT	CAVSELSDTQYF
TRBJ2-5	TRBD1	.	TRBV7-9	TGTGCCAGCCGACAGGGCTATGAGACCCAGTACTTC	CASRQGYETQYF
TRBJ2-3	.	many	TRBV20-1	TGCAGTGCCCCTCCTATCGATACGCAGTATTTT	CSAPPIDTQYF
TRBJ2-3	.	few	TRBV7-2	TGTGCCAGCAGCTTAGTCCCTGGTAGCTTTTGGGGCACAGATACGCAGTATTTT	CASSLVPGSFWGTDTQYF
TRBJ2-5	TRBD2	.	TRBV7-9	TGTGCCAGCAGCTTAGCGGAACTAGCGGGGCAACAAGAGACCCAGTACTTC	CASSLAELAGQQETQYF
TRBJ2-5	.	.	TRBV14	TGTGCCAGCAGCCGTACGCATTTTTTCCAAGAGACCCAGTACTTC	CASSRTHFFQETQYF
TRBJ2-3	.	few	TRBV12-3/TRBV12-4	TGTGCCAGCAGTAAGGACAGCTTCCCCACAGATACGCAGTATTTT	CASSKDSFPTDTQYF
TRBJ2-1	.	.	TRBV21-1	TGTGCCAGCAGCAAAAAGGTAGGAACTAGCGGGGGGCCCTGCCGGAATGAGCAGTTCTTC	CASSKKVGTSGGPCRNEQFF